Given below is one TCR beta chain in context. Its target is not known. Germline values: CDR1 MNHEY, CDR2 SVGEGT. The CDR3 runs 13 residues. Trimming took 9 bases from V and 2 from J; bases not matched to a gene: 5. These data are taken from a study of T cells after yellow fever vaccination. General observations from the study: A limited proportion of clonotypes was detected within both the CD4 and CD8 compartments.

TCRdb fed the 5' RACE reads into MiXCR, producing one record per CDR3 protein. The sample has 350,000 to 450,000 distinct CDR3 sequences; over 5% are singletons. The sample was PBMCs, taken 5 days after the yellow fever booster vaccination. This TCR was sampled from a man aged 30-40 years who received the YFV17D yellow fever vaccine. The chain is built from TRBV6-2 or TRBV6-3 and TRBJ2-7; 9 nucleotides line up with TRBD1. This CDR3 reads CASMTGGPYEQYF. CDR3 coding DNA: TGTGCCAGTATGACAGGGGGACCCTACGAGCAGTACTTC.